This entry features one T cell receptor (beta chain) sequence. Original analysis: It was from reference gene primer amplification that nucleated cell counts were estimated. Produced via immunoSEQ multiplex PCR; TCRdb's table is partial and in-frame only. That table is the source of V, J and clone size, and D and trimming were worked out from the DNA. The table lists 150,000 to 200,000 clones, about 85% of them singletons. The sample originates from a study of blood T cell repertoires in COVID-19. Study-wide background: Spain, Italy and the United States supplied samples that represented acute and convalescent COVID-19.

This CDR3 is built from 17 residues. V was cut by 5 bases and J by 1 base, with 18 bases left in between. The germline CDR1 and CDR2 sequences are LNHDA and SQIVND (reference sequence). This TCR was recovered from a man aged 70-80 years with active or convalescent COVID-19. Sequencing was done on a sample of peripheral blood. V gene TRBV19 combines with J gene TRBJ1-5; a weak D match, TRBD1 (6 bases). CDR3 bases: TGTGCCAGTAGTCTACGGGGTACAGGGTTGAGCAATCAGCCCCAGCATTTT. This sequence encodes CASSLRGTGLSNQPQHF.